The 5 T cell receptor beta chains below all came from one sample that was sequenced in a study of CD8 T cells in ankylosing spondylitis. Study-wide findings and caveats: What appeared characteristic of ankylosing spondylitis blood was a TCR beta motif of eight or nine highly homologous variants.

Antigens for these TCRs are unknown. MiXCR, run by TCRdb on the 5' RACE reads, gives a single entry per CDR3 protein. There are some 400,000 distinct CDR3 sequences in the sample; about 20% occur only once, and roughly 16% lies in the top ten. The source material was blood, either unsorted or a sorted T cell fraction (not recorded which). All receptors come from a male donor with ankylosing spondylitis.

This chain joins TRBV29-1 and TRBJ1-2; tentative D call: TRBD1 (6 bases). V lost 5 bases and J 7 bases, leaving 11 bases between the germline ends. Germline values: CDR1 SQVTM, CDR2 ANQGSEA. The CDR3 loop spans 11 amino acids. CDR3 sequence reads: CSVYRAGGYTF. CDR3 sequence (DNA): TGCAGCGTTTACAGGGCGGGTGGCTACACCTTC.

The rearrangement links TRBV7-2 to TRBJ2-3; D is uncertain. CDR1 and CDR2 (germline): SGHTA, FQGNSA. The CDR3 is made up of 15 amino acids. Trimming took 1 base from V and 2 from J, leaving 10 bases between them. In DNA, the CDR3 is TGTGCCAGCAGCTTAGAGTGGTCCTCCACAGATACGCAGTATTTT. It codes for CASSLEWSSTDTQYF.

The chain links TRBV7-2 to TRBJ2-1; 7 nucleotides line up with TRBD1. Germline-derived CDR1 and CDR2 are SGHTA and FQGNSA. J lost 1 base, V lost 5 bases, and 5 bases had no gene match. This CDR3 comprises 15 residues. The CDR3 DNA reads as TGTGCCAGCAGCCCCGGGACAGCGTCCTACAATGAGCAGTTCTTC. It encodes CASSPGTASYNEQFF.

The chain combines TRBV5-1 with TRBJ2-1; D perhaps matches TRBD1 (6 bases). Looked up from germline, CDR1 is SGHRS and CDR2 is YFSETQ. V was shortened by 5 bases and J by 9 bases, with 18 bases between the two germline ends. This CDR3 is 14 amino acids long. CDR3 coding DNA: TGCGCCAGCAGATCGTCGACAGGTGAGGTTGAGCAGTTCTTC. It encodes CASRSSTGEVEQFF.

The CDR3 DNA follows: TGCAGCGCGACAGTACCCCTAGAGACCCAGTACTTC. This translates into CSATVPLETQYF. The chain combines TRBV29-1 with TRBJ2-5; TRBD1 is a possible D gene (5 bases). The V and J ends lost 7 bases and 4 bases respectively, with 13 bases between them. Germline assignment: CDR1 SQVTM and CDR2 ANQGSEA. The CDR3 runs 12 residues.